The following is a T cell receptor (beta chain) sequence with its context. This sample is drawn from a study of blood T cell repertoires in COVID-19. Study-level information: Acute and convalescent COVID-19 samples came from the United States, Italy and Spain.

In the source study's methods: Using reference gene primer amplification, nucleated cell counts were estimated. Sequencing was performed with immunoSEQ multiplex PCR; in TCRdb, only in-frame clones are kept and a portion is missing. That table supplies the V and J calls and clone size; D and trimming were determined from the DNA. The sample holds more than 15,000 clones; around nine tenths are singletons and the top ten take approximately 2.9%. The sample consisted of peripheral blood. This sequence originates from a human donor in a cohort sampled during active COVID-19.

This CDR3 is CASSSGREEEDYTF. DNA of the CDR3: TGTGCCAGCAGCAGCGGACGGGAGGAGGAGGACTACACCTTC. The V and J genes are TRBV21-1 and TRBJ1-2. TRBV21-1 counts as a pseudogene. The length of the CDR3 is 14 residues.